The rows below give T cell receptor beta chains drawn from one sample of a study of molecular identifiers for immune sequencing clone quantification. TCRdb recomputed calls from the PCR reads with MiXCR, one row per CDR3 protein. The sample lists over 550,000 distinct CDR3 sequences; roughly 23% were seen once. The sequenced sample was naive CD8+ T cells from blood, with Jurkat cell RNA spiked in. The receptors shown here come from a human donor in good health. Some libraries in this study had Jurkat cell RNA spiked in. CDR3s include the opening cysteine and the closing phenylalanine or tryptophan.

v_gene,j_gene,CDR3aa
TRBV11-2,TRBJ2-7,CASSLGGGVPYF
TRBV19,TRBJ1-5,CASSTHPTDYSNQPQHF
TRBV7-9,TRBJ2-7,CAILRLRELEQYF
TRBV3-1,TRBJ1-1,CASSQGGQGARSTEAFF
TRBV12-3/TRBV12-4,TRBJ2-5,CASSLQGTNAQETQYF
TRBV3-1,TRBJ1-6,CASSQTPGGQSGSPLHF
TRBV7-2,TRBJ2-7,CASSQTGTSGFHPYEQYF
TRBV4-3,TRBJ2-7,CASSQDVASSYGEQYF
TRBV6-2/TRBV6-3,TRBJ2-5,CASSPRRRMQETQYF
TRBV7-9,TRBJ2-1,CASSLKSSGLYNEQFF
TRBV7-2,TRBJ2-7,CASSSIVLSYEQYF
TRBV9,TRBJ2-7,CASSAGYGSYEQYF
TRBV4-3,TRBJ2-3,CASSQWTASSTDTQCF
TRBV4-2,TRBJ1-4,CASSRGMGEELFF
TRBV28,TRBJ1-1,CASSFRQGGEAFF
TRBV12-3/TRBV12-4,TRBJ1-4,CASSLEGVGEKLFF